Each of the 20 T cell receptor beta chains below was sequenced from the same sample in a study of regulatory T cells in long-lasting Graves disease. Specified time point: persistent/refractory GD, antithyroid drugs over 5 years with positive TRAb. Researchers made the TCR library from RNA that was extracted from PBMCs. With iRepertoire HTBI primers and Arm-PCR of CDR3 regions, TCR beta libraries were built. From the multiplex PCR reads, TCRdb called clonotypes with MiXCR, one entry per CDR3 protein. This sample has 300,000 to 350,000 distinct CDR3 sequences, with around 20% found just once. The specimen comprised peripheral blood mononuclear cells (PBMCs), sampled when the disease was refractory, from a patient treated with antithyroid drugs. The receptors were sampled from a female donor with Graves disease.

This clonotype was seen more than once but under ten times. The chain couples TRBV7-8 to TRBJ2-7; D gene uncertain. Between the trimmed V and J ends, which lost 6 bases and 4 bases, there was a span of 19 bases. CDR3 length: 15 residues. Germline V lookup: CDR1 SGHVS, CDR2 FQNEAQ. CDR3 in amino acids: CASRPEVVPYYEQYF. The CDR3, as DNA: TGTGCCAGCAGACCTGAGGTGGTCCCCTATTACGAGCAGTACTTC.

The CDR3 protein is CASSTENNSNQPQHF. The CDR3 DNA reads TGTGCCAGTAGTACCGAGAACAATAGCAATCAGCCCCAGCATTTT. The chain uses TRBV19 and TRBJ1-5; D is unclear. CDR1 is LNHDA, CDR2 SQIVND, per germline (reference sequence). The CDR3 length is 15 residues. V shed 4 bases and J shed 0 bases, with 10 bases lying between them.

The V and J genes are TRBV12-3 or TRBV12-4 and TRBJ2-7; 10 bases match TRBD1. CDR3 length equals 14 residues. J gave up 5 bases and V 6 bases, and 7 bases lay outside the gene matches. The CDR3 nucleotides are TGTGCCAGCAGGGGGGGACAGGGGTTCAACGAGCAGTACTTC. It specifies CASRGGQGFNEQYF.

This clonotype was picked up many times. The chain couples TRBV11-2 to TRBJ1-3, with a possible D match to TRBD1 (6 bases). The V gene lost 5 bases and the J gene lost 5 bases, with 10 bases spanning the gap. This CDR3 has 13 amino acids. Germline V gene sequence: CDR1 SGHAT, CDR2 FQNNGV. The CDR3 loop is CASSAGQRNTIYF. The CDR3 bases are TGTGCCAGCAGCGCCGGACAGCGAAACACCATATATTTT.

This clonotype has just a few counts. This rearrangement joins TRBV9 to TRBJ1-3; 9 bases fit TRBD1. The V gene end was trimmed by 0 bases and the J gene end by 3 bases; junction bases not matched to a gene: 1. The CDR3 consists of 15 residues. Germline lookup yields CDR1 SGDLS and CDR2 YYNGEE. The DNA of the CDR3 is TGTGCCAGCAGCGTAGGGACAGGGGATGGAAACACCATATATTTT. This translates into CASSVGTGDGNTIYF.

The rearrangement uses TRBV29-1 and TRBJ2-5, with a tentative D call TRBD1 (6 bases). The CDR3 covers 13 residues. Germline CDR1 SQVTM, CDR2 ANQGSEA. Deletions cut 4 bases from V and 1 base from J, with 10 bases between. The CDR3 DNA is TGCAGCGTTGCCGGGACATTCCAAGAGACCCAGTACTTC. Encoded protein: CSVAGTFQETQYF.

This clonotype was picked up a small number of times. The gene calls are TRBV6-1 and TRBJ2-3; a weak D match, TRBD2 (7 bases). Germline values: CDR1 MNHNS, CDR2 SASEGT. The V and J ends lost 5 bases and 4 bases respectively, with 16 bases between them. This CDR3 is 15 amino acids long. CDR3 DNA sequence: TGTGCCAGCAGTATCCGTAGGGGGAGGGCAGATACGCAGTATTTT. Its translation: CASSIRRGRADTQYF.

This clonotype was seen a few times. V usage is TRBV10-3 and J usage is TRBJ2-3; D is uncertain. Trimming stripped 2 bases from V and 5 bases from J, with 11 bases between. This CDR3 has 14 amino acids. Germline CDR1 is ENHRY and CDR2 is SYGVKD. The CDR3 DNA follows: TGTGCCATCAGTGAGACCGCCCGTGGAGATACGCAGTATTTT. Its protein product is CAISETARGDTQYF.

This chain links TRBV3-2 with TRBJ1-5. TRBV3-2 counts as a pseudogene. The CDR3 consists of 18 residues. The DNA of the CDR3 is TGTGCCAGCAGCCAAGATCGGGGAGGGCCGGGTAGCAATCAGCCCCAGCATTTT. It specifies CASSQDRGGPGSNQPQHF.

The CDR3 here is CASSSWGGGNSPLHF. CDR3 nucleotides: TGTGCCAGCAGCTCGTGGGGGGGGGGTAATTCACCCCTCCACTTT. The chain uses TRBV7-2 and TRBJ1-6; D possibly corresponds to TRBD1 (5 bases). The CDR3 extends over 15 amino acids. Trimming cost V 4 bases and J 6 bases, with 13 bases left between them. Germline V gene data show CDR1 as SGHTA and CDR2 as FQGNSA.

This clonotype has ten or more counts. Here the CDR3 DNA reads TGTGCCAGCAGCCTCCAGCGGGACGGGCAGTACTTC. Translation: CASSLQRDGQYF. This chain links TRBV11-2 with TRBJ2-7; 7 nucleotides agree with TRBD2. This CDR3 region has 12 residues. From germline, CDR1 is SGHAT and CDR2 FQNNGV. Germline trimming cut 5 bases from V and 9 bases from J; bases unmatched to any gene: 7.

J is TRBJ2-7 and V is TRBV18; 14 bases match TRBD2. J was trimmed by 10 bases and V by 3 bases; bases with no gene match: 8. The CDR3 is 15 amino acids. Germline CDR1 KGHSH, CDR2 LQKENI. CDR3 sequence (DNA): TGTGCCAGCTCACCGACTAGCGGGGGGGCCCTCGGCCAGTACTTC. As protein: CASSPTSGGALGQYF.

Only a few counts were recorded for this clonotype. The CDR3 DNA follows: TGCAGTGCTAGGCCAACGGGGAACACCGGGGAGCTGTTTTTT. It is translated as CSARPTGNTGELFF. V usage is TRBV20-1 and J usage is TRBJ2-2; D not resolved. Germline assignment: CDR1 DFQATT and CDR2 SNEGSKA (reference sequence). Trimming stripped 3 bases from V and 1 base from J, with 9 bases between. The length of the CDR3 is 14 residues.

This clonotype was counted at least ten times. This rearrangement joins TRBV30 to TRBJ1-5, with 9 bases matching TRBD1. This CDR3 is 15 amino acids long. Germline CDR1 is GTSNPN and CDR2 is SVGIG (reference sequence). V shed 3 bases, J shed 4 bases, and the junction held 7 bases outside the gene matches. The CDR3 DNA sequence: TGTGCCTGGAGCCCACAGGGGGCGCGTAATCAGCCCCAGCATTTT. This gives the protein CAWSPQGARNQPQHF.

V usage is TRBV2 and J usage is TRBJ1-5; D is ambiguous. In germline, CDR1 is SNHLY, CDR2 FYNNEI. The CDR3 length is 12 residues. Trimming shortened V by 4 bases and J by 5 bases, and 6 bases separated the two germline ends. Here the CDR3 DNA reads TGTGCCAGCAGTGTGTATGATCAGCCCCAGCATTTT. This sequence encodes CASSVYDQPQHF.

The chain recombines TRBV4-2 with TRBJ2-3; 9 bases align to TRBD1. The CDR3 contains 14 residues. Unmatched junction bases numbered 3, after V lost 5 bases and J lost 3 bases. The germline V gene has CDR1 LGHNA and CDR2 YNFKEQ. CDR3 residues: CASSAQGATDTQYF. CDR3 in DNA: TGTGCCAGCAGCGCACAGGGGGCAACAGATACGCAGTATTTT.

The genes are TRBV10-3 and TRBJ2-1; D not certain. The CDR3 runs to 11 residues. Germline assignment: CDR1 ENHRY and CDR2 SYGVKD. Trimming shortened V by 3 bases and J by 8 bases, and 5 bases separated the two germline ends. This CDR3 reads CAISDPYEQFF. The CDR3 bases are TGTGCCATCAGTGACCCATATGAGCAGTTCTTC.

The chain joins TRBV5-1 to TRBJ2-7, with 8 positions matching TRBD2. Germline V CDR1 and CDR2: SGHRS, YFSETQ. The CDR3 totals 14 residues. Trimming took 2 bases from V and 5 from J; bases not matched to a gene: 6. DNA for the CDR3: TGCGCCAGCAGCTTTGTCCTAGCGGGCCACGAGCAGTACTTC. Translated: CASSFVLAGHEQYF.

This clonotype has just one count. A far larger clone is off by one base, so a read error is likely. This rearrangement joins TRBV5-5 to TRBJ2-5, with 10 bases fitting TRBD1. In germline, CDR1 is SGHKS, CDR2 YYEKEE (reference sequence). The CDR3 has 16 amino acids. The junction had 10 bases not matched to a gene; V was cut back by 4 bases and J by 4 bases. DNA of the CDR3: TGTGCCAGCAGCATTCCGGGACAGGGGATTGTAGAGACCCAGTACTTC. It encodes CASSIPGQGIVETQYF.

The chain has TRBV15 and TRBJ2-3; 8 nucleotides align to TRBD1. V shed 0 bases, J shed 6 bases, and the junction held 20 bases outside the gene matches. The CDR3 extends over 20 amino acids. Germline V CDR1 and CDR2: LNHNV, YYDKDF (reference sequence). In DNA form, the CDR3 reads TGTGCCACCAGCAGAGATCTGGGGACAGGTTTGGCCCCGGGTATCGATACGCAGTATTTT. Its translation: CATSRDLGTGLAPGIDTQYF.